This T cell receptor (beta chain) stems from a study of Tregs in tolerant kidney transplant recipients. The data were produced by immunoSEQ multiplex PCR, yet TCRdb's version contains in-frame clones alone and is incomplete. The table lists about 73,000 clones, 80% to 95% of them singletons. Germline V gene lookup returns CDR1 SGHRS and CDR2 YFSETQ. The length of the CDR3 is 16 residues. Trimming at V came to 4 bases and at J to 6 bases, leaving 9 bases not matched to a gene. Unstimulated Tregs (CD4+CD25+CD127-) and CD4+CD25- non-Tregs were sorted from PBMCs. Sequencing was performed on Tregs from blood, taken before the transplant. The clonotype comes from a human donor who received a combined kidney and bone marrow transplant. The V gene is TRBV5-1, the J gene TRBJ2-1; 11 nucleotides match TRBD2. The DNA for the CDR3 is TGCGCCAGCAGCGCCTTACTAGCGGGGGATCCCAATGAGCAGTTCTTC. This sequence encodes CASSALLAGDPNEQFF.